These 5 T cell receptor beta chains originate from one sample sequenced in a study of blood T cell repertoires in COVID-19. TCRdb's table, derived via immunoSEQ multiplex PCR, lists solely in-frame clones and lacks some. This table has under 130,000 clones, about 75% appearing once. Sequenced input: peripheral blood. The receptors were gathered from a woman in her 70s with acute or convalescent COVID-19.

The chain has TRBV5-1 and TRBJ1-6; the match to TRBD1 covers 9 bases. The CDR3 has 18 residues. V lost 1 base to trimming and J lost 8 bases; unmatched junction nucleotides: 13. Germline loops: CDR1 SGHRS, CDR2 YFSETQ. The DNA of the CDR3 is TGCGCCAGCAGCTTGTCCGGACAGGGGCGCCCTGGTGATTCACCCCTCCACTTT. It yields the protein CASSLSGQGRPGDSPLHF.

The chain links TRBV7-9 to TRBJ1-1; TRBD1 matches at 7 bases. The CDR3 has 16 amino acids. Germline CDR1 is SEHNR and CDR2 is FQNEAQ (reference sequence). The V gene end was trimmed by 5 bases and the J gene end by 6 bases; junction bases not matched to a gene: 15. CDR3 DNA: TGTGCCAGCAGCGTTTACCCCAGGGGGTCTAATCCTGAAGCTTTCTTT. Translating it yields CASSVYPRGSNPEAFF. The full variable domain, completed using reference TRBV7-9 and TRBJ1-1, is DTGVSQNPRHKITKRGQNVTFRCDPISEHNRLYWYRQTLGQGPEFLTYFQNEAQLEKSRLLSDRFSAERPKGSFSTLEIQRTEQGDSAMYLCASSVYPRGSNPEAFFGQGTRLTVV.

The chain couples TRBV18 to TRBJ2-3, with 9 bases that match TRBD1. The CDR3 is 16 amino acids. Germline CDR1 KGHSH, CDR2 LQKENI. V trimming: 6 bases; J trimming: 7 bases; junction bases outside the gene matches: 14. CDR3 nucleotides: TGTGCCAGCTCCCGCGACCCAGGGACAGGGCAAAATACGCAGTATTTT. Protein sequence: CASSRDPGTGQNTQYF.

This clone was counted once. V gene TRBV7-9 combines with J gene TRBJ2-5, with 7 bases lining up with TRBD1. Germline lookup yields CDR1 SEHNR and CDR2 FQNEAQ (reference sequence). The length of the CDR3 is 14 residues. V lost 4 bases and J lost 5; bases outside the gene matches: 7. CDR3 nucleotides: TGTGCCAGCAGCTCCACAGGGGCCGGGGAGACCCAGTACTTC. Translation gives CASSSTGAGETQYF.

The V call is TRBV27, the J call TRBJ2-2, with 9 bases fitting TRBD2. The V gene end was trimmed by 2 bases and the J gene end by 3 bases; junction bases not matched to a gene: 10. Germline CDR1 reads MNHEY; CDR2 reads SMNVEV (reference sequence). CDR3 length: 18 residues. CDR3 in amino acids: CASSLRPHSGGYTGELFF. The CDR3 region has the DNA TGTGCCAGCAGTTTACGTCCTCATAGCGGGGGCTACACCGGGGAGCTGTTTTTT.